These 17 T cell receptor beta chains came from one sample sequenced in a study of response to subunit inactivated influenza vaccine. One entry per CDR3 protein, called by TCRdb with MiXCR from the RT-PCR reads. The table lists roughly 500,000 distinct CDR3 sequences, roughly 23% of them singletons. Material: CD4+ T cells sorted from PBMCs, obtained 4 to 6 days after vaccination. Receptors were obtained from a man aged 45 to 65 who received an inactivated influenza vaccine.

This clonotype was seen more than once but under ten times. The chain joins TRBV24-1 to TRBJ2-1; the D gene is possibly TRBD1 (6 bases). Germline V lookup: CDR1 KGHDR, CDR2 SFDVKD. The CDR3 contains 15 residues. The V gene lost 6 bases and the J gene lost 2 bases, with 13 bases spanning the gap. The CDR3 DNA is TGTGCCACCAGTACACAGGGCTATCCCTACAATGAGCAGTTCTTC. Its protein is CATSTQGYPYNEQFF.

V gene TRBV24-1 combines with J gene TRBJ2-5; perhaps TRBD1 as D (5 bases). The CDR3 is 14 residues long. The germline V gene encodes CDR1 KGHDR and CDR2 SFDVKD. Trimming left V 4 bases short and J 5 bases short, with 13 bases between. CDR3 nucleotides: TGTGCCACCAGTGACAGGGCGGTTGGGGAGACCCAGTACTTC. Residues: CATSDRAVGETQYF.

CDR3 in amino acids: CSVSAGVGDIQYF. DNA of the CDR3: TGCAGCGTTTCGGCGGGAGTGGGGGACATTCAGTACTTC. The chain recombines TRBV29-1 with TRBJ2-4, with 7 bases that match TRBD2. The CDR3 is 13 residues long. Looked up from germline, CDR1 is SQVTM and CDR2 is ANQGSEA. V shed 5 bases, J shed 8 bases, and the junction held 9 bases outside the gene matches.

This clonotype was observed a few times. V gene TRBV9 combines with J gene TRBJ1-1; D not certain. Trimming shortened V by 2 bases and J by 11 bases, and 19 bases separated the two germline ends. The CDR3 contains 14 residues. Germline V gene data show CDR1 as SGDLS and CDR2 as YYNGEE. The CDR3 DNA is TGTGCCAGCAGCGTCGCACATACCGCCCCCGAGGCTTTCTTT. Protein product: CASSVAHTAPEAFF. The full variable domain, rest sourced from reference TRBV9 and TRBJ1-1, is DSGVTQTPKHLITATGQRVTLRCSPRSGDLSVYWYQQSLDQGLQFLIQYYNGEERAKGNILERFSAQQFPDLHSELNLSSLELGDSALYFCASSVAHTAPEAFFGQGTRLTVV.

This clonotype has only a few counts. The gene calls are TRBV7-9 and TRBJ1-5, with D possibly being TRBD1 (6 bases). V lost 2 bases to trimming and J lost 2 bases, with 10 bases between them. This CDR3 spans 15 amino acids. CDR1 is SEHNR, CDR2 FQNEAQ, per germline (reference sequence). CDR3 protein: CASSLMGGGNQPQHF. The CDR3, as DNA: TGTGCCAGCAGCTTAATGGGGGGCGGCAATCAGCCCCAGCATTTT. Full variable domain (missing parts from reference TRBV7-9 and TRBJ1-5): DTGVSQNPRHKITKRGQNVTFRCDPISEHNRLYWYRQTLGQGPEFLTYFQNEAQLEKSRLLSDRFSAERPKGSFSTLEIQRTEQGDSAMYLCASSLMGGGNQPQHFGDGTRLSIL.

V usage is TRBV10-3 and J usage is TRBJ1-5, with a weak D call TRBD1 (6 bases). Trimming removed 0 bases at V and 1 base at J, with 10 bases between. CDR1 ENHRY and CDR2 SYGVKD come from the germline V gene. The length of the CDR3 is 16 residues. CDR3 in DNA: TGTGCCATCAGTGAGTCTGAGGACAGAAGCAATCAGCCCCAGCATTTT. It translates to CAISESEDRSNQPQHF.

The chain carries TRBV7-2 and TRBJ2-3, with a possible D match to TRBD2 (6 bases). This CDR3 region has 16 residues. CDR1 and CDR2 (germline): SGHTA, FQGNSA. Trimming removed 3 bases at V and 3 bases at J, with 16 bases between. The CDR3 spells CASSLGLTRLTDTQYF. DNA of the CDR3: TGTGCCAGCAGCTTGGGACTGACCCGACTTACAGATACGCAGTATTTT.

This chain joins TRBV28 and TRBJ2-5; D not certain. Trimming shortened V by 3 bases and J by 5 bases, and 13 bases separated the two germline ends. This CDR3 has 14 amino acids. The germline CDR1 and CDR2 sequences are MDHEN and SYDVKM. The DNA of the CDR3 is TGTGCCAGCAGTTTCCAGCTTATGGGGGAGACCCAGTACTTC. Translating gives CASSFQLMGETQYF.

In this sample, this clonotype turned up a few times. The chain uses TRBV10-3 and TRBJ1-1; D is uncertain. The ends were cut back, 2 bases at V and 5 bases at J, with 24 bases in the middle. The CDR3 length is 18 residues. The V gene's germline CDR1 is ENHRY and CDR2 SYGVKD. The CDR3 is CAISEPSGGRELRTEAFF. The CDR3 coding sequence is TGTGCCATCAGTGAGCCCTCGGGAGGGCGCGAGTTACGGACTGAAGCTTTCTTT.

This clonotype was seen a few times. The chain combines TRBV29-1 with TRBJ2-7; D is undetermined. V was shortened by 7 bases and J by 5 bases, with 15 bases between the two germline ends. The CDR3 has 12 residues. The germline CDR1 and CDR2 sequences are SQVTM and ANQGSEA. This CDR3 reads CSAGSTSHEQYF. Here the CDR3 DNA reads TGCAGCGCCGGAAGCACGAGCCACGAGCAGTACTTC.

The chain recombines TRBV5-1 with TRBJ2-3; TRBD1 aligns across 10 bases. CDR1 and CDR2 from the germline V gene are SGHRS and YFSETQ. J was trimmed by 6 bases and V by 0 bases; bases with no gene match: 7. The CDR3 is 16 amino acids. Written as DNA, the CDR3 is TGCGCCAGCAGCTTGGCCGGGACAGGGGCTGTCGATACGCAGTATTTT. Translation: CASSLAGTGAVDTQYF.

The chain links TRBV28 to TRBJ1-1, with D maybe TRBD1 (6 bases). Germline loops: CDR1 MDHEN, CDR2 SYDVKM. Deletions cut 7 bases from V and 6 bases from J, with 12 bases between. The CDR3 consists of 12 residues. This chain's CDR3 is CASTGGLAEAFF. The CDR3 nucleotides read TGTGCCAGCACTGGGGGGCTCGCTGAAGCTTTCTTT.

This chain uses TRBV12-3 or TRBV12-4 with TRBJ1-5; D not certain. The CDR3 contains 15 residues. V lost 3 bases, J lost 5 bases, and 14 bases lay in between. CDR3 nucleotides: TGTGCCAGCAGTTTTCGATCGGCAGCCGATCAGCCCCAGCATTTT. Residues: CASSFRSAADQPQHF.

This clonotype was seen a few times. This chain connects TRBV6-2 or TRBV6-3 to TRBJ2-4; no clear D gene. Germline CDR1 and CDR2: MNHEY and SVGEGT. CDR3 length: 15 amino acids. Trimming removed 1 base at V and 8 bases at J, with 15 bases between. This CDR3 reads CASSYFESIGDIQYF. The CDR3 coding sequence is TGTGCCAGCAGTTACTTCGAGTCCATTGGGGACATTCAGTACTTC.

The chain carries TRBV6-2 or TRBV6-3 and TRBJ2-3; 7 positions match TRBD1. CDR3 size: 14 residues. Germline CDR1 MNHEY, CDR2 SVGEGT. Trimming cost V 6 bases and J 1 base; bases outside gene matches: 4. For the CDR3, the DNA is TGTGCCAGCAGCTACCAGGGGGGCACAGATACGCAGTATTTT. Its protein is CASSYQGGTDTQYF.

This clonotype was seen only a few times. The J gene is TRBJ1-2, the V gene TRBV28; D is perhaps TRBD1 (6 bases). Deletions cut 4 bases from V and 4 bases from J, with 19 bases between. The V gene's germline CDR1 is MDHEN and CDR2 SYDVKM. The CDR3 is 16 amino acids. CDR3 region: CASSSLDLGAFYGYTF. The DNA of the CDR3 is TGTGCCAGCAGTTCCCTGGATCTGGGGGCTTTCTATGGCTACACCTTC.

The rearrangement joins TRBV4-2 to TRBJ2-7, with a tentative D call TRBD2 (6 bases). V was cut by 4 bases and J by 1 base, with 14 bases left in between. This CDR3 contains 15 residues. Germline-derived CDR1 and CDR2 are LGHNA and YNFKEQ. CDR3 DNA sequence: TGTGCCAGCAGCCGGGCAACGGGGGAGTCCTACGAGCAGTACTTC. Protein sequence: CASSRATGESYEQYF.